These 31 T cell receptor beta chains came from one sample sequenced in a study of OX40 agonist ivuxolimab in advanced cancers. Library preparation used the immunoSEQ multiplex PCR assay. This immuneACCESS table, as held by TCRdb, lists in-frame sequences with V and J called but not all clones. Of the missing ones, under half trace to an unresolved V gene in checked studies; the others have no known cause. The sample profile shows roughly 59,000 clones; over 70% of them were found once. Roughly 1.9% of the sample comes from the top ten. The sample here was CD4+ or CD8+ T cells sorted from blood, taken in a trial of the OX40 agonist ivuxolimab. These receptors were collected from an adult with an advanced solid tumor such as melanoma, head and neck, liver or kidney cancer.

The genes are TRBV6-1 and TRBJ1-2, with a tentative D call TRBD1 (5 bases). CDR1 and CDR2 (germline): MNHNS, SASEGT. The CDR3 runs 13 residues. Between the trimmed V and J ends, which lost 3 bases and 4 bases, there was a span of 9 bases. This CDR3 reads CASSDFQGYGYTF. The CDR3 bases are TGTGCCAGCAGTGACTTCCAGGGCTATGGCTACACCTTC.

CDR3 protein: CASSLGGTSTDTQYF. In DNA form, the CDR3 reads TGTGCCAGTAGTCTTGGAGGGACCAGCACAGATACGCAGTATTTT. This chain connects TRBV19 to TRBJ2-3; D is possibly TRBD2 (6 bases). The CDR3 spans 15 residues. The ends were cut back, 5 bases at V and 0 bases at J, with 12 bases in the middle. The germline V gene has CDR1 LNHDA and CDR2 SQIVND (reference sequence).

This clone was recorded a few times. This chain links TRBV4-1 with TRBJ1-5; no definite D call. V was shortened by 8 bases and J by 4 bases, with 12 bases between the two germline ends. Germline assignment: CDR1 MGHRA and CDR2 YSYEKL. This CDR3 region has 13 residues. The CDR3, as DNA: TGCGCCAGCGGCTCTCTCCAAAATCAGCCCCAGCATTTT. It codes for CASGSLQNQPQHF.

The chain is built from TRBV11-2 and TRBJ2-1; D may be TRBD1 (6 bases). The CDR3 length is 16 residues. In germline, CDR1 is SGHAT, CDR2 FQNNGV. V lost 5 bases, J lost 6 bases, and 20 bases lay in between. In nucleotides, the CDR3 is TGTGCCAGCAGCCTACCGATGAGGGGGAGAATCAATGAGCAGTTCTTC. Translated, it gives CASSLPMRGRINEQFF.

V is TRBV4-2 and J is TRBJ2-2; D gene ambiguous. This CDR3 has 16 amino acids. V was shortened by 0 bases and J by 1 base, with 9 bases between the two germline ends. The germline gives CDR1 LGHNA, CDR2 YNFKEQ. The CDR3 spells CASSQDADGNTGELFF. CDR3 coding DNA: TGTGCCAGCAGCCAAGATGCGGACGGGAACACCGGGGAGCTGTTTTTT.

This clone has a single count. The gene calls are TRBV28 and TRBJ2-7, with TRBD2 as a possible D gene (5 bases). This CDR3 has 14 amino acids. Germline V CDR1 and CDR2: MDHEN, SYDVKM. V gave up 1 base and J gave up 6 bases, with 13 bases separating them. This CDR3 reads CASSLLGSLGEQYF. Here the CDR3 DNA reads TGTGCCAGCAGTTTATTAGGGAGTTTGGGCGAGCAGTACTTC.

The chain links TRBV7-6 to TRBJ2-1; D remains unclear. Germline assignment: CDR1 SGHVS and CDR2 FNYEAQ. Trimming cost V 1 base and J 4 bases, with 17 bases left between them. The CDR3 sequence is 17 residues long. The CDR3, as DNA: TGTGCCAGCAGCTTAGTATCCGTCGACGGACCGTACAATGAGCAGTTCTTC. Translation: CASSLVSVDGPYNEQFF.

The rearrangement uses TRBV6-1 and TRBJ1-1; D possibly corresponds to TRBD1 (6 bases). The CDR3 consists of 15 residues. Germline V gene data show CDR1 as MNHNS and CDR2 as SASEGT. Between the trimmed V and J ends, which lost 0 bases and 5 bases, there was a span of 13 bases. The CDR3 spells CASSEAYLGATEAFF. CDR3 in DNA: TGTGCCAGCAGTGAAGCTTACTTGGGGGCGACTGAAGCTTTCTTT.

The chain employs TRBV5-1 and TRBJ1-5; D gene unclear. This CDR3 spans 14 amino acids. V lost 4 bases and J 10 bases, leaving 18 bases between the germline ends. The germline gives CDR1 SGHRS, CDR2 YFSETQ. The CDR3 region is CASSPGPRKEPQHF. CDR3 in DNA: TGCGCCAGCAGCCCAGGACCAAGGAAGGAACCCCAGCATTTT.

The chain joins TRBV5-8 to TRBJ2-3, with D perhaps TRBD2 (5 bases). Germline CDR1 SGHTS, CDR2 YDEGEE. V was pared by 8 bases and J by 4 bases, with 17 bases between. CDR3 length: 14 amino acids. CDR3 region: CASKLRGYPDTQYF. The CDR3 nucleotides are TGTGCCAGTAAGCTTCGGGGATACCCAGATACGCAGTATTTT. The whole variable domain, remainder taken from reference TRBV5-8 and TRBJ2-3, is EAGVTQSPTHLIKTRGQQATLRCSPISGHTSVYWYQQALGLGLQFLLWYDEGEERNRGNFPPRFSGRQFPNYSSELNVNALELEDSALYLCASKLRGYPDTQYFGPGTRLTVL.

The CDR3 protein is CASSLDSGGLYEQYF. CDR3 DNA: TGTGCCAGCAGCTTAGATTCCGGCGGGCTCTACGAGCAGTACTTC. V is TRBV7-2 and J is TRBJ2-7; a weak D match, TRBD2 (5 bases). The V gene lost 1 base and the J gene lost 3 bases, with 13 bases spanning the gap. The CDR3 runs to 15 residues. CDR1 SGHTA and CDR2 FQGNSA come from the germline V gene.

V and J are TRBV6-5 and TRBJ2-1, with no clear D. The V and J ends lost 6 bases and 0 bases respectively, with 12 bases between them. CDR1 and CDR2 from the germline V gene are MNHEY and SVGAGI. This CDR3 region has 15 residues. The CDR3, as DNA: TGTGCCAGCAGCGTCGACAAGAGCTCCTACAATGAGCAGTTCTTC. Amino acid sequence: CASSVDKSSYNEQFF.

The chain employs TRBV7-9 and TRBJ2-2; 7 bases align to TRBD1. CDR1 is SEHNR, CDR2 FQNEAQ, per germline (reference sequence). With V trimmed by 4 bases and J by 3 bases, 2 bases remained unmatched. CDR3 length: 14 residues. The CDR3 spells CASSSGTDTGELFF. The DNA of the CDR3 is TGTGCCAGCAGCTCCGGGACAGACACCGGGGAGCTGTTTTTT.

The chain has TRBV21-1 and TRBJ2-5; the D call in the table, TRBD2, was not verified against the DNA. TRBV21-1 is a pseudogene locus. This CDR3 has 15 amino acids. CDR3 protein: CASTLGRGARGTQYF. The CDR3 nucleotides are TGTGCCAGCACCCTTGGGCGGGGGGCCCGAGGGACCCAGTACTTC.

This chain links TRBV4-2 with TRBJ2-7; D may match TRBD1 or TRBD2 (5 bases each). There are 15 residues in the CDR3. Germline assignment: CDR1 LGHNA and CDR2 YNFKEQ. V was trimmed by 2 bases and J by 8 bases, leaving 19 bases between them. CDR3 residues: CASSQWGRAPTQQYF. DNA for the CDR3: TGTGCCAGCAGCCAATGGGGACGGGCCCCTACGCAGCAGTACTTC.

V gene TRBV5-6 combines with J gene TRBJ1-5; D is unresolved. This CDR3 spans 15 amino acids. CDR1 is SGHDT, CDR2 YYEEEE, per germline. The V end lost 2 bases, the J end lost 2 bases, and 11 bases lay between the germline ends. This CDR3 reads CASSFFPGGNQPQHF. CDR3 nucleotides: TGTGCCAGCAGCTTCTTCCCAGGAGGCAATCAGCCCCAGCATTTT.

The sample holds a few counts of this clone. The chain recombines TRBV7-3 with TRBJ2-1; 9 positions match TRBD2. Germline CDR1 and CDR2: SGHTA and FQGTGA. The CDR3 length is 15 residues. V trimming: 2 bases; J trimming: 6 bases; junction bases outside the gene matches: 5. CDR3 coding DNA: TGTGCCAGCAGCTTAGCGGGAGGGATGAGCAATGAGCAGTTCTTC. Its protein is CASSLAGGMSNEQFF.

J is TRBJ2-1 and V is TRBV19; 7 bases line up with TRBD2. There are 13 residues in the CDR3. Per the germline V gene, CDR1 is LNHDA and CDR2 is SQIVND (reference sequence). The trim removed 5 bases at V and 4 bases at J, leaving 2 bases unmatched. The DNA of the CDR3 is TGTGCCAGTAGTCGGGGGGTGTACAATGAGCAGTTCTTC. This encodes CASSRGVYNEQFF.

This clone was detected only once. CDR3 nucleotides: TGTGCCAGCAGTCAGGGGGCGAGGACTGAAGCTTTCTTT. It codes for CASSQGARTEAFF. The genes are TRBV11-2 and TRBJ1-1, with TRBD1 matching 8 bases. Germline V gene lookup returns CDR1 SGHAT and CDR2 FQNNGV. The V and J ends lost 6 bases and 5 bases, in that order; junction bases with no gene match: 5. The CDR3 consists of 13 residues. Using reference TRBV11-2 and TRBJ1-1 for the parts outside the CDR3, the full variable domain is EAGVAQSPRYKIIEKRQSVAFWCNPISGHATLYWYQQILGQGPKLLIQFQNNGVVDDSQLPKDRFSAERLKGVDSTLKIQPAKLEDSAVYLCASSQGARTEAFFGQGTRLTVV.

The V call is TRBV14, the J call TRBJ1-1, with a weak D call TRBD1 (5 bases). The CDR3 runs to 17 residues. Trimming stripped 2 bases from V and 2 bases from J, with 18 bases between. Germline-derived CDR1 and CDR2 are SGHDN and FVKESK. CDR3 nucleotide sequence: TGTGCCAGCAGCCAAATACCGGGGACCCCAGGCAACACTGAAGCTTTCTTT. It specifies CASSQIPGTPGNTEAFF.

The chain is built from TRBV6-6 and TRBJ1-5; tentatively, D is TRBD1 (6 bases). Germline CDR1 reads MNHNY; CDR2 reads SVGAGI (reference sequence). The V end lost 6 bases, the J end lost 5 bases, and 17 bases lay between the germline ends. The CDR3 contains 15 residues. The CDR3 DNA follows: TGTGCCAGCAGCCTGATGGTGGGGGGCGATCAGCCCCAGCATTTT. Its translation is CASSLMVGGDQPQHF.

The chain combines TRBV6-6 with TRBJ2-1, with D uncertain. V lost 2 bases and J lost 0, with 5 bases in between. The V gene's germline CDR1 is MNHNY and CDR2 SVGAGI (reference sequence). This CDR3 spans 14 amino acids. The CDR3 nucleotides read TGTGCCAGCAGTTACGGTCTCTCCTACAATGAGCAGTTCTTC. Amino acid sequence: CASSYGLSYNEQFF.

This clone was found once. In DNA form, the CDR3 reads TGTGCCATCAGTGGGGTGGGGCAGATCACAGATACGCAGTATTTT. Its translation is CAISGVGQITDTQYF. V and J are TRBV10-3 and TRBJ2-3, with a weak D call TRBD1 (5 bases). Trimming shortened V by 4 bases and J by 2 bases, and 13 bases separated the two germline ends. The CDR3 has 15 residues. Germline V gene lookup returns CDR1 ENHRY and CDR2 SYGVKD.

This sequence joins TRBV21-1 and TRBJ2-1. TRBV21-1 constitutes a pseudogene. The CDR3 consists of 15 residues. The CDR3 nucleotides are TGTGCCAGCAGCAAGAACGGCTGGTCCTACAATGAGCAGTTCTTC. This translates into CASSKNGWSYNEQFF.

The chain combines TRBV6-4 with TRBJ1-1, with unresolved D. Looked up from germline, CDR1 is MRHNA and CDR2 is SNTAGT. V lost 4 bases and J lost 0, with 6 bases in between. The CDR3 covers 13 residues. The CDR3 region has the DNA TGTGCCAGCAGTGTTCTAATGAACACTGAAGCTTTCTTT. Protein sequence: CASSVLMNTEAFF.

V gene TRBV5-6 combines with J gene TRBJ2-7; 11 nucleotides match TRBD1. Looked up from germline, CDR1 is SGHDT and CDR2 is YYEEEE. Unmatched junction bases numbered 9, after V lost 5 bases and J lost 2 bases. This CDR3 comprises 16 residues. The CDR3 coding sequence is TGTGCCAGCAGTCCATCCCCGGGACAGGGGGCCTACGAGCAGTACTTC. Residues: CASSPSPGQGAYEQYF.

The chain joins TRBV30 to TRBJ2-1, with D possibly being TRBD1 (6 bases). V lost 5 bases, J lost 4 bases, and 12 bases lay in between. This CDR3 is built from 13 residues. Per germline, CDR1 GTSNPN and CDR2 SVGIG (reference sequence). The CDR3 sequence is CAWSLDSYNEQFF. The CDR3 DNA sequence: TGTGCCTGGTCCCTGGACAGTTACAATGAGCAGTTCTTC.

The CDR3: CASSPGSSGANVLTF. The CDR3 region has the DNA TGCGCCAGCAGCCCTGGTTCCTCTGGGGCCAACGTCCTGACTTTC. This chain joins TRBV4-1 and TRBJ2-6, with no clear D. V lost 4 bases and J 0 bases, leaving 7 bases between the germline ends. The CDR3 has 15 amino acids. The germline gives CDR1 MGHRA, CDR2 YSYEKL.

The chain uses TRBV18 and TRBJ2-1; tentatively, D is TRBD2 (5 bases). V lost 6 bases, J lost 5 bases, and 17 bases lay in between. Germline loops: CDR1 KGHSH, CDR2 LQKENI. The CDR3 covers 15 residues. CDR3: CASSSPQEEDNEQFF. Here the CDR3 DNA reads TGTGCCAGCTCTTCCCCCCAGGAGGAAGACAATGAGCAGTTCTTC.

The chain uses TRBV6-1 and TRBJ1-5; no firm D call. CDR3 length: 12 amino acids. Trimming stripped 6 bases from V and 6 bases from J, with 9 bases between. Germline CDR1 MNHNS, CDR2 SASEGT. CDR3 loop: CASSRALQPQHF. CDR3 nucleotides: TGTGCCAGCAGCCGGGCCCTTCAGCCCCAGCATTTT.

This clone has at least ten counts. The gene calls are TRBV2 and TRBJ1-1; D gene ambiguous. The CDR3 loop spans 13 amino acids. V lost 6 bases, J lost 6 bases, and 14 bases lay in between. CDR1 and CDR2 from the germline V gene are SNHLY and FYNNEI. Here the CDR3 DNA reads TGTGCCAGCAGCGTGGACGTCCGGGCTGAAGCTTTCTTT. This codes for CASSVDVRAEAFF.